Each of the 32 T cell receptor beta chains below was sequenced from the same sample in a study of blood T cell repertoires in COVID-19. Repertoires were generated with immunoSEQ multiplex PCR, while TCRdb's copy carries only in-frame clones and drops some. The sample shows about 36,000 clones, about 74% of them seen only once. Sequenced input: peripheral blood. These receptors were taken from a man in his sixties with active COVID-19.

V usage is TRBV19 and J usage is TRBJ2-1; 8 bases agree with TRBD2. This CDR3 contains 15 residues. With V trimmed by 7 bases and J by 0 bases, 5 bases remained unmatched. Germline values: CDR1 LNHDA, CDR2 SQIVND (reference sequence). Here the CDR3 reads CASTLRGGSYNEQFF. In DNA form, the CDR3 reads TGTGCCAGTACTCTCCGGGGGGGCTCCTACAATGAGCAGTTCTTC.

The chain recombines TRBV10-2 with TRBJ1-5; the D gene is possibly TRBD1 (6 bases). Trimming removed 3 bases from V and 7 bases from J, with 10 bases in between. Germline CDR1 reads WSHSY; CDR2 reads SAAADI. This CDR3 contains 13 residues. CDR3: CASSDGGRQPQHF. The CDR3 DNA sequence: TGCGCCAGCAGTGATGGGGGCAGGCAGCCCCAGCATTTT.

Worth noting for this clone: Other nucleotide sequences from this sample produce the same CDR3. The V gene is TRBV10-1, the J gene TRBJ2-3; the match to TRBD2 covers 10 bases. This CDR3 has 16 amino acids. The V gene's germline CDR1 is WNHNN and CDR2 SYGVQD (reference sequence). Unmatched junction bases numbered 3, after V lost 2 bases and J lost 1 base. As DNA, the CDR3 is TGCGCCAGCAGTGAGAGCCTAGCGGGGGGCACAGATACGCAGTATTTT. This gives the protein CASSESLAGGTDTQYF.

V is TRBV19 and J is TRBJ1-4; D is undetermined. CDR3 length: 11 residues. V lost 3 bases and J 14 bases, leaving 10 bases between the germline ends. Germline loops: CDR1 LNHDA, CDR2 SQIVND (reference sequence). Here the CDR3 reads CASSIGRRLFF. Written as DNA, the CDR3 is TGTGCCAGTAGTATCGGTCGGAGGCTGTTTTTT.

The chain joins TRBV5-4 to TRBJ1-2; a possible D gene is TRBD1 (5 bases). Germline V gene data show CDR1 as SGHNT and CDR2 as YYREEE (reference sequence). This CDR3 spans 15 amino acids. The V and J ends lost 4 bases and 3 bases respectively, with 16 bases between them. This CDR3 is CASSPQGRADYGYTF. Here the CDR3 DNA reads TGTGCCAGCAGCCCCCAGGGCAGGGCGGACTATGGCTACACCTTC. Full variable domain (remainder filled in from reference TRBV5-4 and TRBJ1-2): ETGVTQSPTHLIKTRGQQVTLRCSSQSGHNTVSWYQQALGQGPQFIFQYYREEENGRGNFPPRFSGLQFPNYSSELNVNALELDDSALYLCASSPQGRADYGYTFGSGTRLTVV.

The V gene is TRBV6-2 or TRBV6-3, the J gene TRBJ1-2; D call uncertain. This CDR3 spans 13 amino acids. Germline CDR1 and CDR2: MNHEY and SVGEGT. The V end lost 2 bases, the J end lost 4 bases, and 8 bases lay between the germline ends. For the CDR3, the DNA is TGTGCCAGCAGTTACGAACAGACCTATGGCTACACCTTC. Translation gives CASSYEQTYGYTF.

This clone was recorded once. This chain connects TRBV7-9 to TRBJ2-7, with 9 bases that match TRBD1. V gave up 5 bases and J gave up 4 bases; unmatched junction bases: 12. Germline V gene sequence: CDR1 SEHNR, CDR2 FQNEAQ (reference sequence). CDR3 size: 16 residues. The CDR3 nucleotides read TGTGCCAGCAGCCCTCAAGGGGGACAGGGCCCTTACGAGCAGTACTTC. Protein sequence: CASSPQGGQGPYEQYF. The variable domain in full, completed from reference TRBV7-9 and TRBJ2-7, reads DTGVSQNPRHKITKRGQNVTFRCDPISEHNRLYWYRQTLGQGPEFLTYFQNEAQLEKSRLLSDRFSAERPKGSFSTLEIQRTEQGDSAMYLCASSPQGGQGPYEQYFGPGTRLTVT.

This chain uses TRBV4-3 with TRBJ2-6, with TRBD2 matching over 11 bases. Germline V gene data show CDR1 as LGHNA and CDR2 as YSLEER. J was trimmed by 3 bases and V by 0 bases; bases with no gene match: 7. This CDR3 spans 19 amino acids. The DNA of the CDR3 is TGCGCCAGCAGCCAAGATTTGGTAGCGGGAGGGGGTGGGGCCAACGTCCTGACTTTC. Translated, it gives CASSQDLVAGGGGANVLTF.

The CDR3: CASSLWGGSGLAEAFF. Written as DNA, the CDR3 is TGTGCCAGCAGTTTGTGGGGAGGTTCCGGTTTGGCTGAAGCTTTCTTT. V usage is TRBV27 and J usage is TRBJ1-1; D unresolved. Trimming removed 3 bases from V and 6 bases from J, with 20 bases in between. The CDR3 has 16 amino acids. CDR1 MNHEY and CDR2 SMNVEV come from the germline V gene (reference sequence).

The CDR3 spells CASYTGIQETQYF. The CDR3 nucleotides are TGTGCCAGCTATACAGGTATCCAAGAGACCCAGTACTTC. V gene TRBV18 combines with J gene TRBJ2-5; possibly TRBD1 for D (5 bases). V lost 7 bases, J lost 1 base, and 10 bases lay in between. This CDR3 comprises 13 residues. CDR1 and CDR2 from the germline V gene are KGHSH and LQKENI.

J is TRBJ2-7 and V is TRBV6-5; TRBD2 agrees at 8 bases. The CDR3 spans 14 residues. Unmatched junction bases numbered 6, after V lost 7 bases and J lost 1 base. Germline V lookup: CDR1 MNHEY, CDR2 SVGAGI. The DNA of the CDR3 is TGTGCCAGCATCCCACGACTAGCGTCCTACGAGCAGTACTTC. It translates to CASIPRLASYEQYF.

The chain is built from TRBV28 and TRBJ1-3, with a possible D match to TRBD1 (6 bases). From germline, CDR1 is MDHEN and CDR2 SYDVKM. The CDR3 covers 14 residues. Trimming took 6 bases from V and 7 from J, leaving 16 bases between them. The CDR3 bases are TGTGCCAGCAGCGGGGGGGGCGCGGGTAACACCATATATTTT. Residues: CASSGGGAGNTIYF.

The genes are TRBV28 and TRBJ2-7, with D tentatively TRBD2 (5 bases). Germline loops: CDR1 MDHEN, CDR2 SYDVKM. This CDR3 is 14 amino acids long. V was shortened by 7 bases and J by 6 bases, with 19 bases between the two germline ends. The CDR3 loop reads CASKRGRWAAEQYF. CDR3 nucleotide sequence: TGTGCCAGCAAAAGAGGGCGGTGGGCGGCCGAGCAGTACTTC.

The CDR3 loop is CASSQVGVGEKLFF. CDR3 coding DNA: TGCGCCAGCAGCCAAGTGGGCGTTGGAGAAAAACTGTTTTTT. V gene TRBV4-1 combines with J gene TRBJ1-4; D not certain. The germline V gene has CDR1 MGHRA and CDR2 YSYEKL. Trimming cost V 1 base and J 8 bases, with 11 bases left between them. The CDR3 sequence is 14 residues long.

The chain employs TRBV6-5 and TRBJ1-6; the D gene is possibly TRBD1 (6 bases). The CDR3 runs 13 residues. Germline CDR1 is MNHEY and CDR2 is SVGAGI. Trimming cost V 8 bases and J 5 bases, with 10 bases left between them. CDR3 amino acids: CASSGANNSPLHF. CDR3 nucleotides: TGTGCCAGCTCAGGGGCGAATAATTCACCCCTCCACTTT.

The V and J genes are TRBV9 and TRBJ2-2; 9 nucleotides align to TRBD1. Germline V lookup: CDR1 SGDLS, CDR2 YYNGEE. The CDR3 is made up of 16 amino acids. Trimming took 4 bases from V and 3 from J; bases not matched to a gene: 7. CDR3 in DNA: TGTGCCAGCAGCCCACACAGGGGGCGGGACACCGGGGAGCTGTTTTTT. This sequence encodes CASSPHRGRDTGELFF.

This clone came up a few times. The chain has TRBV7-9 and TRBJ2-1; the D is unclear. This CDR3 is 15 amino acids long. CDR1 and CDR2 from the germline V gene are SEHNR and FQNEAQ (reference sequence). V was cut by 5 bases and J by 6 bases, with 17 bases left in between. The CDR3 nucleotides are TGTGCCAGCAGCCATCCGCGCAGACTCGGCAATGAGCAGTTCTTC. Translation: CASSHPRRLGNEQFF.

The chain joins TRBV30 to TRBJ1-4; the match to TRBD1 covers 9 bases. CDR3 length: 15 amino acids. The germline CDR1 and CDR2 sequences are GTSNPN and SVGIG (reference sequence). V was clipped by 2 bases and J by 8 bases; unmatched bases: 9. The CDR3 here is CAWSIGTGSGEKLFF. The CDR3 DNA reads as TGTGCCTGGAGTATCGGGACAGGGAGTGGAGAAAAACTGTTTTTT.

CDR3 DNA sequence: TGTGCCTGGGCCGGAGGGAACACCGGGGAGCTGTTTTTT. Its translation: CAWAGGNTGELFF. The V gene is TRBV30, the J gene TRBJ2-2; possibly TRBD2 for D (5 bases). The CDR3 consists of 13 residues. Germline lookup yields CDR1 GTSNPN and CDR2 SVGIG (reference sequence). V was shortened by 5 bases and J by 1 base, with 8 bases between the two germline ends.

This rearrangement joins TRBV6-2 or TRBV6-3 to TRBJ2-1; 13 bases line up with TRBD2. Germline lookup yields CDR1 MNHEY and CDR2 SVGEGT. Trimming at V came to 4 bases and at J to 15 bases, leaving 6 bases not matched to a gene. CDR3 length equals 13 residues. CDR3 coding DNA: TGTGCCAGCAGTTCCCTACTAGCGGGGGGGACGTTCTTC. It yields the protein CASSSLLAGGTFF.

This clone has more than one count but fewer than ten. This chain's CDR3 is CASRPDTNNSPLHF. CDR3 nucleotide sequence: TGTGCCAGCAGGCCCGACACAAATAATTCACCCCTCCACTTT. This chain uses TRBV6-5 with TRBJ1-6, with unresolved D. The CDR3 runs 14 residues. The ends were cut back, 6 bases at V and 5 bases at J, with 11 bases in the middle. Germline V gives CDR1 MNHEY, CDR2 SVGAGI.

The gene calls are TRBV4-2 and TRBJ1-1, with D perhaps matching TRBD1 (5 bases). V lost 1 base to trimming and J lost 8 bases, with 17 bases between them. The CDR3 is 15 amino acids. The V gene's germline CDR1 is LGHNA and CDR2 YNFKEQ. This CDR3 reads CASSQADRSSSEAFF. The CDR3 DNA follows: TGTGCCAGCAGCCAAGCCGACAGAAGTTCGTCGGAAGCTTTCTTT.

The chain has TRBV12-3 or TRBV12-4 and TRBJ1-1; D is unresolved. CDR3 size: 12 residues. V gave up 6 bases and J gave up 5 bases, with 10 bases separating them. CDR3 nucleotide sequence: TGTGCCAGCAGCTCCGGGAGGACTGAAGCTTTCTTT. Its translation: CASSSGRTEAFF.

V and J are TRBV27 and TRBJ2-7; tentative D call: TRBD1 (5 bases). This CDR3 is 14 amino acids long. Trimming shortened V by 3 bases and J by 2 bases, and 11 bases separated the two germline ends. Germline assignment: CDR1 MNHEY and CDR2 SMNVEV (reference sequence). The CDR3 reads CASSLNRQAYEQYF. As DNA, the CDR3 is TGTGCCAGCAGTTTGAACAGGCAAGCCTACGAGCAGTACTTC.

The chain is built from TRBV5-1 and TRBJ1-1; TRBD1 is a possible D gene (5 bases). Per the germline V gene, CDR1 is SGHRS and CDR2 is YFSETQ. Trimming pared 4 bases from V and 4 bases from J, leaving 14 bases between. CDR3 length: 14 amino acids. CDR3 residues: CASSDTGGVTEAFF. As DNA, the CDR3 is TGCGCCAGCAGCGACACCGGGGGGGTCACTGAAGCTTTCTTT.

The chain links TRBV27 to TRBJ1-6; D unclear. The CDR3 extends over 15 amino acids. V was pared by 6 bases and J by 8 bases, with 17 bases between. From germline, CDR1 is MNHEY and CDR2 SMNVEV (reference sequence). The chain's CDR3 is CASRARRGLDSPLHF. CDR3 nucleotides: TGTGCCAGCAGGGCCCGTCGAGGTCTCGATTCACCCCTCCACTTT.

The rearrangement uses TRBV7-9 and TRBJ2-1; D remains ambiguous. The CDR3 runs to 12 residues. Germline lookup yields CDR1 SEHNR and CDR2 FQNEAQ (reference sequence). Trimming left V 4 bases short and J 8 bases short, with 9 bases between. CDR3 loop: CASSSLVDEQFF. The CDR3 bases are TGTGCCAGCAGCTCGTTAGTGGATGAGCAGTTCTTC.

The chain carries TRBV6-6 and TRBJ2-7, with 9 bases matching TRBD1. After removal of 5 bases from V and 5 bases from J, the junction contained 7 bases not matched to a gene. CDR1 MNHNY and CDR2 SVGAGI come from the germline V gene (reference sequence). The length of the CDR3 is 14 residues. The CDR3 here is CASSPNRGLNEQYF. The CDR3, as DNA: TGTGCCAGCAGTCCCAACAGGGGGCTCAACGAGCAGTACTTC.

This clone was seen a single time. The genes are TRBV28 and TRBJ2-1; TRBD2 matches at 7 bases. V shed 8 bases and J 10 bases; nucleotides not matched to a gene: 5. The CDR3 loop spans 11 amino acids. Per germline, CDR1 MDHEN and CDR2 SYDVKM. This CDR3 reads CASGRAREQFF. CDR3 coding DNA: TGTGCCAGCGGGAGGGCACGCGAGCAGTTCTTC.

Points on this clone: The junction departs from the called germline gene at one end, perhaps through a read error. The rearrangement links TRBV29-1 to TRBJ2-5; 14 positions agree with TRBD2. In germline, CDR1 is SQVTM, CDR2 ANQGSEA. This CDR3 is built from 17 residues. The CDR3 reads CSGLGLAGGISLEAQYF. CDR3 coding DNA: TGCAGCGGGCTCGGACTAGCGGGAGGAATCTCCCTAGAGGCCCAGTACTTC.

This clone has a single count. The chain is built from TRBV6-1 and TRBJ2-7; 9 bases line up with TRBD2. Germline assignment: CDR1 MNHNS and CDR2 SASEGT. The V gene end was trimmed by 1 base and the J gene end by 5 bases; junction bases not matched to a gene: 0. This CDR3 is built from 13 residues. For the CDR3, the DNA is TGTGCCAGCAGTGAAGGGACTAGCGACGAGCAGTACTTC. Amino acids: CASSEGTSDEQYF.

This clone was detected only a few times. This sequence joins TRBV14 and TRBJ2-2; TRBD2 agrees at 8 bases. CDR3 length: 15 residues. After removal of 1 base from V and 4 bases from J, the junction contained 2 bases not matched to a gene. The V gene's germline CDR1 is SGHDN and CDR2 FVKESK. CDR3 coding DNA: TGTGCCAGCAGCCAAGTGGCGGGGGGCACCGGGGAGCTGTTTTTT. This translates into CASSQVAGGTGELFF.